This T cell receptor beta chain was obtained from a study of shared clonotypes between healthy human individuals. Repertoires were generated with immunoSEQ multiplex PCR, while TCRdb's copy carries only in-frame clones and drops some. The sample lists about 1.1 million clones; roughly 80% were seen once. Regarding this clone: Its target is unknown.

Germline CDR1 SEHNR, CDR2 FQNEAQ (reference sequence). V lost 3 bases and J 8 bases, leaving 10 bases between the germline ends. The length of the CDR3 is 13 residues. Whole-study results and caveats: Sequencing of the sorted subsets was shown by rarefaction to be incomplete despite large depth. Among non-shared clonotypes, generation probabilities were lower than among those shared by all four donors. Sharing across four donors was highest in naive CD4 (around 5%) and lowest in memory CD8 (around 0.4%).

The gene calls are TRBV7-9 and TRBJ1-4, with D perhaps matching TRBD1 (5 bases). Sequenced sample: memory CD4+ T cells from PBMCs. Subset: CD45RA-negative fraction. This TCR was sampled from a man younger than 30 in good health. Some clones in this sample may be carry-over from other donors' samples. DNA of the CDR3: TGTGCCAGCAGCTTGGGACGCGGGGAAAAACTGTTTTTT. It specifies CASSLGRGEKLFF. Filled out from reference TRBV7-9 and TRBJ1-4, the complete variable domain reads DTGVSQNPRHKITKRGQNVTFRCDPISEHNRLYWYRQTLGQGPEFLTYFQNEAQLEKSRLLSDRFSAERPKGSFSTLEIQRTEQGDSAMYLCASSLGRGEKLFFGSGTQLSVL.